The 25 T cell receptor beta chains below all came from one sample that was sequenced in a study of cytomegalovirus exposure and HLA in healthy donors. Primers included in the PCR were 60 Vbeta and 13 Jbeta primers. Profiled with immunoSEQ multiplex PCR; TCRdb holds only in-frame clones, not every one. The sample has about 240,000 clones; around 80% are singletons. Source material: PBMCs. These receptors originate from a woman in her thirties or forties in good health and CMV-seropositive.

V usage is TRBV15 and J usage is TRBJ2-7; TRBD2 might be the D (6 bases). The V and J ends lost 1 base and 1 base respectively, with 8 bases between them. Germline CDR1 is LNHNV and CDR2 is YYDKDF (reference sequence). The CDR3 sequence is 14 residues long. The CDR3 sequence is CATSRVAGSYEQYF. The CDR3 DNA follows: TGTGCCACCAGCAGAGTGGCGGGGTCCTACGAGCAGTACTTC.

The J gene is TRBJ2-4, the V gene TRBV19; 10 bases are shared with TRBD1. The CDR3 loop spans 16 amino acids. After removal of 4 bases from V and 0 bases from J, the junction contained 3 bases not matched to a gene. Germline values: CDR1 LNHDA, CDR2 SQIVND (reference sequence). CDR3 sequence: CASSKGQGIAKNIQYF. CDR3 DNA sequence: TGTGCCAGTAGTAAGGGACAGGGGATAGCCAAAAACATTCAGTACTTC.

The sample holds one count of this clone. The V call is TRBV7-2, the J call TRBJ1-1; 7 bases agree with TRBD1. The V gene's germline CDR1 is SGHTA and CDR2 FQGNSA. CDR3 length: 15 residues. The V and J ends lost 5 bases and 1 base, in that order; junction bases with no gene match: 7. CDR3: CASSPQTGTNTEAFF. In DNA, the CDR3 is TGTGCCAGCAGCCCCCAGACAGGGACGAACACTGAAGCTTTCTTT.

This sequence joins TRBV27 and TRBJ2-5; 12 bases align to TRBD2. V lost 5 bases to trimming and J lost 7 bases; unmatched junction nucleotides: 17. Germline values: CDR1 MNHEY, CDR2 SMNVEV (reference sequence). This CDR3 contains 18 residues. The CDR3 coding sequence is TGTGCCAGCAGTGGGGGGGGACTAGCGGGTTTGGCTTGGGGGACCCAGTACTTC. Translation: CASSGGGLAGLAWGTQYF.

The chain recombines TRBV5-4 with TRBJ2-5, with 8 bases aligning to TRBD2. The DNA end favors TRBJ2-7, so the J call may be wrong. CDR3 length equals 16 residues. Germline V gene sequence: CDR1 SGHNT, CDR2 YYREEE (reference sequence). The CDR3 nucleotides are TGTGCCAGCAGCTTGGAGGGCGGGAGGAGCCCCTACGAGCAGTACTTC. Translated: CASSLEGGRSPYEQYF.

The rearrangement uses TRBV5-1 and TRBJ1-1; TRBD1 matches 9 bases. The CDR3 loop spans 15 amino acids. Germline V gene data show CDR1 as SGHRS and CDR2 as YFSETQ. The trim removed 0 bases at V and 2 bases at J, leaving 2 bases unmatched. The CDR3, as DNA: TGCGCCAGCAGCTTGGGGGGACAGGGTAACACTGAAGCTTTCTTT. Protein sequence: CASSLGGQGNTEAFF. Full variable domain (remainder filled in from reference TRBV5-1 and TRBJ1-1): KAGVTQTPRYLIKTRGQQVTLSCSPISGHRSVSWYQQTPGQGLQFLFEYFSETQRNKGNFPGRFSGRQFSNSRSEMNVSTLELGDSALYLCASSLGGQGNTEAFFGQGTRLTVV.

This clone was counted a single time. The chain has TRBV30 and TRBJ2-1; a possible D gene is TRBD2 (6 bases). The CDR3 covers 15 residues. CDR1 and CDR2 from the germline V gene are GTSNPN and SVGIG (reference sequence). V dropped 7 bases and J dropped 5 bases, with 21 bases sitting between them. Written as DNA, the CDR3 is TGTGCCTCCTCTATATCCGGGAGAGGAGACAATGAGCAGTTCTTC. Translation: CASSISGRGDNEQFF.

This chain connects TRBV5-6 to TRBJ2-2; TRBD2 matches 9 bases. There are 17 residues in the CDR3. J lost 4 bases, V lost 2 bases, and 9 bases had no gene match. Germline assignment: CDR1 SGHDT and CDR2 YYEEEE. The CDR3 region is CASSFGWASGATGELFF. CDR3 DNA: TGTGCCAGCAGCTTCGGGTGGGCTAGCGGGGCCACCGGGGAGCTGTTTTTT.

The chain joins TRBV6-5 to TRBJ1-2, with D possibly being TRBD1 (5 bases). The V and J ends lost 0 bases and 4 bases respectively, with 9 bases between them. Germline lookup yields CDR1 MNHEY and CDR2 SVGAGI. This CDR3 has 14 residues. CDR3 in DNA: TGTGCCAGCAGTTACTCGGGGCAGGCCTATGGCTACACCTTC. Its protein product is CASSYSGQAYGYTF.

The CDR3 bases are TGTGCCAGCAGCAGACAGGGGGCTGGAGAGACCCAGTACTTC. Protein: CASSRQGAGETQYF. The J gene is TRBJ2-5, the V gene TRBV6-1; TRBD1 matches 10 bases. The trim removed 6 bases at V and 4 bases at J, leaving 5 bases unmatched. The germline V gene encodes CDR1 MNHNS and CDR2 SASEGT. This CDR3 is 14 amino acids long.

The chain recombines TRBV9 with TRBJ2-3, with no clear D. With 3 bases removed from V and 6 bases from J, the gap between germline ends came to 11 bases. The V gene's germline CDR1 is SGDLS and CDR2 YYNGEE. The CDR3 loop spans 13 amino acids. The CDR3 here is CASSGSSRDTQYF. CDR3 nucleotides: TGTGCCAGCAGCGGATCCTCGAGGGATACGCAGTATTTT.

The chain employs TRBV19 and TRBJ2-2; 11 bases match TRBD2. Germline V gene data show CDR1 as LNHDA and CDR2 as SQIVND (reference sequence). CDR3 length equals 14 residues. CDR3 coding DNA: TGTGCACTAGCGGGAGTGGGTGACACCGGGGAGCTGTTTTTT. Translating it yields CALAGVGDTGELFF.

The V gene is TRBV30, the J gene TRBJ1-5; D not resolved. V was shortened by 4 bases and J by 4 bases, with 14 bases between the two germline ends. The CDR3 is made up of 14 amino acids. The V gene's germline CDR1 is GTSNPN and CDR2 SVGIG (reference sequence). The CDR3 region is CAWKENMINQPQHF. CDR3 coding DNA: TGTGCCTGGAAAGAAAACATGATTAATCAGCCCCAGCATTTT.

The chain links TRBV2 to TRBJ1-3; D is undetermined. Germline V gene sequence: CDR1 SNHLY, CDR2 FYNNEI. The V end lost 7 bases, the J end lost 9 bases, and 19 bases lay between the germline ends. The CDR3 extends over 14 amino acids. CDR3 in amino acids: CASTMEASIVTIYF. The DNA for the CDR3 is TGTGCCAGCACCATGGAGGCTTCTATCGTCACCATATATTTT.

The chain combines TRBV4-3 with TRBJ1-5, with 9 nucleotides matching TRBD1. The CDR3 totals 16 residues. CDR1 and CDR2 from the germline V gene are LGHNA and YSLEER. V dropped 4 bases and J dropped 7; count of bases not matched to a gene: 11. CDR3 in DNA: TGCGCCAGCAGCCGCAGTACTGGGACAGGGAGACAGCCCCAGCATTTT. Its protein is CASSRSTGTGRQPQHF.

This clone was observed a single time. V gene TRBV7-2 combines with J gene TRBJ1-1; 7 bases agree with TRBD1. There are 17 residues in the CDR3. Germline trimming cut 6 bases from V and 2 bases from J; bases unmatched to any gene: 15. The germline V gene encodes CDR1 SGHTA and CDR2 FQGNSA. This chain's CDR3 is CASRPRRDSLLNTEAFF. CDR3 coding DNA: TGTGCCAGCAGACCTCGGAGGGACAGCCTACTAAACACTGAAGCTTTCTTT.

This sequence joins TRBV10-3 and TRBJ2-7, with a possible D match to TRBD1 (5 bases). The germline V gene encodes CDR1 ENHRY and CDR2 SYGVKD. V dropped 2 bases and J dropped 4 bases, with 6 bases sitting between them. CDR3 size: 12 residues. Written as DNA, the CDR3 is TGTGCCATCAGTGAGGCAGGGTACGAGCAGTACTTC. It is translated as CAISEAGYEQYF.

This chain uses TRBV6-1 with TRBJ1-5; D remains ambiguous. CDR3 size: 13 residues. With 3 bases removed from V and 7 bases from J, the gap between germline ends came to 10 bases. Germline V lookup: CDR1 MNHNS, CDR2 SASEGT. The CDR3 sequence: CASSDNPGQPQHF. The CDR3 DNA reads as TGTGCCAGCAGTGATAATCCGGGGCAGCCCCAGCATTTT.

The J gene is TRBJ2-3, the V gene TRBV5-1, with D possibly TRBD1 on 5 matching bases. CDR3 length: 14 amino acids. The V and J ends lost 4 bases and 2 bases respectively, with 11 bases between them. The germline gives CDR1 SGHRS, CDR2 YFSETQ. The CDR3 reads CASSPGQVTDTQYF. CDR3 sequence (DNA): TGCGCCAGCAGCCCCGGACAAGTCACAGATACGCAGTATTTT.

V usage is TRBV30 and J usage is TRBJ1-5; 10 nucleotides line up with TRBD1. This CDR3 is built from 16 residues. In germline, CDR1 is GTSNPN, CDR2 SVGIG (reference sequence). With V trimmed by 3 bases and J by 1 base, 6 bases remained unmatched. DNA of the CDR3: TGTGCCTGGAGCTGGACAGGGGGAAAGAGCAATCAGCCCCAGCATTTT. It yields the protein CAWSWTGGKSNQPQHF. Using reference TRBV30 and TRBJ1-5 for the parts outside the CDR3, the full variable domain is SQTIHQWPATLVQPVGSPLSLECTVEGTSNPNLYWYRQAAGRGLQLLFYSVGIGQISSEVPQNLSASRPQDRQFILSSKKLLLSDSGFYLCAWSWTGGKSNQPQHFGDGTRLSIL.

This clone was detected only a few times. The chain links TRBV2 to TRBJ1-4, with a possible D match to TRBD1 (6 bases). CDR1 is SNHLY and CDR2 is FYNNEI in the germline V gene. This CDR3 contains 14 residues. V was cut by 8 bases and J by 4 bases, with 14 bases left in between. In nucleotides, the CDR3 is TGTGCCAGCCGGGCCGGACAGTTTAATGAAAAACTGTTTTTT. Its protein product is CASRAGQFNEKLFF.

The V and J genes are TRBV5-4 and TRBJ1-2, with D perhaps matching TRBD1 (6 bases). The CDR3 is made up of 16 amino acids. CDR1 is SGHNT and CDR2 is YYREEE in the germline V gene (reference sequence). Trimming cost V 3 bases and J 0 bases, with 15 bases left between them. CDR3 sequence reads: CASSSGGTRSNYGYTF. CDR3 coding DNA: TGTGCCAGCAGCTCAGGTGGGACACGCTCTAACTATGGCTACACCTTC. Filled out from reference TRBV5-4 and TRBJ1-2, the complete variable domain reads ETGVTQSPTHLIKTRGQQVTLRCSSQSGHNTVSWYQQALGQGPQFIFQYYREEENGRGNFPPRFSGLQFPNYSSELNVNALELDDSALYLCASSSGGTRSNYGYTFGSGTRLTVV.

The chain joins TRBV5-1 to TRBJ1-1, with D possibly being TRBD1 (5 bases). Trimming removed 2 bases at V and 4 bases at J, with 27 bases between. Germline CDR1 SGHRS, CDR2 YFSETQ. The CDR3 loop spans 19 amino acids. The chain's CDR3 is CASSFPSSRGSIGSTEAFF. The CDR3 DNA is TGCGCCAGCAGCTTTCCCAGCTCCCGGGGGAGCATAGGATCCACTGAAGCTTTCTTT.

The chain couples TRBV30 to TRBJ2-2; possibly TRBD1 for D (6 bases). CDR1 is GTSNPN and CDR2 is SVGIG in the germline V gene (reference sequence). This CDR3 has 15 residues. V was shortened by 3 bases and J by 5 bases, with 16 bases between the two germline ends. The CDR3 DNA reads TGTGCCTGGAGGTCGACAGGTATCCGTACCGGGGAGCTGTTTTTT. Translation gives CAWRSTGIRTGELFF.

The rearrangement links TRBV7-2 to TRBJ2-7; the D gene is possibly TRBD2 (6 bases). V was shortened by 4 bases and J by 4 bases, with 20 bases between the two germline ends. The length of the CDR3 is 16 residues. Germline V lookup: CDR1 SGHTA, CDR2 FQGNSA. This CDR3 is CASSYTTSIFAYEQYF. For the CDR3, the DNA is TGTGCCAGCAGCTATACTACTAGCATCTTTGCATACGAGCAGTACTTC.